This T cell receptor beta chain is from a study of T cells after yellow fever vaccination. Regarding the study as a whole: Boosting was followed by the reappearance of most primary-vaccination clones (approximately 95% CD4, about 90% CD8). Peaking faster, on day 5 versus 15, the secondary response was nonetheless weaker.

Germline trimming cut 5 bases from V and 5 bases from J; bases unmatched to any gene: 11. Germline values: CDR1 SGHAT, CDR2 FQNNGV. The CDR3 consists of 16 residues. TCR cDNA was made by 5'RACE template switching, adding a universal primer site and UMIs. Via MiXCR, TCRdb re-called the 5' RACE reads, giving one row per CDR3 protein. The sample shows approximately 90,000 distinct CDR3 sequences, roughly 6% of them seen only once. This clonotype was detected a few times. Its antigen is unidentified. This chain connects TRBV11-2 to TRBJ2-3; 9 bases map to TRBD2. The origin of this receptor is a man aged 18 to 30 who received the YFV17D yellow fever vaccine. Sequences were derived from CD8+ T cells sorted from PBMCs, sampled 10 days after the yellow fever booster vaccination. As DNA, the CDR3 is TGTGCCAGCAGCCAAGGACTAGCGTCAACGGGAGATACGCAGTATTTT. This translates into CASSQGLASTGDTQYF.